This TCR beta chain originates from a study of T-cell memory formation after mild COVID-19 (dated by TCRdb to the early 2020s). With respect to the entire study: Most TCR sequence clusters were specific to one of the two donors. In a couple of donors, T-cell clones that expanded and contracted after mild COVID-19 were followed by sequencing TCRalpha and TCRbeta repertoires longitudinally. Two young, previously healthy adult volunteers made up the cohort, one male and one female.

The run used an Illumina NovaSeq 6000. TCRalpha and TCRbeta cDNA libraries were constructed by 5'RACE with constant-segment primers, with sample barcodes and unique molecular identifiers being introduced. RNA was extracted from every sample with Trizol reagent. Libraries were amplified in two PCR steps, with a second sample barcode and Illumina TruSeq adapters added in the second step. Sequencing of the libraries was done on an Illumina NovaSeq, producing 2 x 150 bp paired-end reads. Concerning the study's data processing: Demultiplexing of reads and collapsing into UMI-guided consensus sequences were performed with migec v1.2.7. With mixcr v2.1.11, UMI consensuses were aligned to TRA and TRB V and J templates and assembled into clonotypes. A clonotype was counted as expanded or contracted only when both edgeR and NoisET called the clonotype significant, with the noise models trained on biological replicates. For edgeR calls, the thresholds were a false discovery rate-adjusted p below 0.01 and a log2 fold-change of 1. As an exploratory analysis of dynamics, max-normalized trajectories of the 1000 most abundant clonotypes were examined by PCA with hierarchical clustering. Separately sequenced CD4+ and CD8+ repertoires were used to assign the CD4 or CD8 phenotype of responding clones. TCRdb reprocessed the public reads (quality trimming at Q25 with fastp, clone calling with MiXCR) and kept in-frame beta chains. Rows with a matching CDR3 protein are joined into one entry that keeps the most common DNA and genes. The V and J calls, along with clone size, are taken from TCRdb and not from the paper's own processing. Within this sample are 550,000 to 600,000 distinct CDR3 sequences, with roughly 17% of them counted one time only. In total, the top ten clones hold roughly 7.8% of the sample.

This clonotype was seen more than once but under ten times. No antigen is known for it. No base quality information exists; no much larger clone differs at one position. The CDR3 goes from the cysteine to the phenylalanine over 15 residues. The sequence is cut down to CDR3 DNA, 45 bases in frame from base 1. V is trimmed back by 5 bases and J by 7 bases, and the junction contains 13 bases that no gene match accounts for. The germline V gene specifies SGHTA as CDR1 and FQGNSA as CDR2. Ficoll-Paque density gradient centrifugation was the method used to isolate PBMCs. Here is what the overall study found, with its caveats: Some responding clones were found in pre-infection memory, which suggests that pre-existing cross-reactive memory T cells took part in the SARS-CoV-2 response. Whether the second-wave clones peaking on day 37 were SARS-CoV-2 specific was not confirmed. Contracting CD4+ clones were located mainly in the CM and EM memory subsets, whereas CD8+ clones were found to be enriched in EMRA. The study included only a couple of mild cases, and larger cohorts that include severe cases with pre-infection samples were judged to be necessary. Balanced CD4/CD8 phenotypes were observed for clones contracting from day 15 to 85, whereas a bias towards CD4+ was observed for a second wave of clones expanding from day 15 to 37.

This TCR derives from an adult woman who had mild COVID-19 (a few samples of this study predate the infection). The sample titles of this study are shuffled in the database, so cell type and time point are left out; the donor was told from shared clones. The V and J genes are TRBV7-2 and TRBJ2-7, and TRBD2 matches 8 of the central bases. The specimen was PBMCs or a T cell subset sorted from them (not recorded which). The CDR3 loop reads CASSPRTSLSREQYF. The DNA is as follows: TGTGCCAGCAGCCCTAGGACTAGCCTCTCTAGGGAGCAGTACTTC.